These T cell receptor beta chains were read from a single sample in a study of cytomegalovirus exposure and HLA in healthy donors. This table comes from immunoSEQ multiplex PCR, and its TCRdb copy is limited to in-frame clones, with some not included. The sample comprises 150,000 to 200,000 clones, roughly 82% of which are singletons, and over 5.5% rests with the top ten. The specimen was PBMCs. The receptors here all came from a man aged 18 to 30 in good health and CMV-seropositive. Both conserved end residues are part of each CDR3. D genes are given only for firm matches. Expanded clones get a size class; other rows say once, few or many, or leave the size out.

TRBV2	TRBJ2-1	.	.	TGTGCCAGCAGTGAGGAAAGGCTAGTCGGTGAGCAGTTCTTC	CASSEERLVGEQFF
TRBV15	TRBJ2-1	.	.	TGTGCCACCAGCAGCTGGAGCTCCTACAATGAGCAGTTCTTC	CATSSWSSYNEQFF
TRBV2	TRBJ2-2	once	TRBD2	TGTGCCAGCAGGATCAGGGGACTAGCCAGCACCGGGGAGCTGTTTTTT	CASRIRGLASTGELFF
TRBV6-1	TRBJ2-3	.	TRBD1	TGTGCCAGCAGTGCCCGGACAGGGGGCTCAGATACGCAGTATTTT	CASSARTGGSDTQYF
TRBV5-1	TRBJ2-3	.	.	TGCGCCAGCAGCTGGCACCTTACAGATACGCAGTATTTT	CASSWHLTDTQYF
TRBV9	TRBJ2-7	.	TRBD1	TGTGCCAGCAGCCCTGACAGGGGCCTATACGAGCAGTACTTC	CASSPDRGLYEQYF
TRBV30	TRBJ1-1	.	.	TGTGCCTGGAGTGTACGTTCAGGGGAAGGGGAAGCTTTCTTT	CAWSVRSGEGEAFF
TRBV4-1	TRBJ2-7	.	.	TGCGCCAGCAGCCAAGTTGGTTTGCGGAGGGCCGAGAACGAGCAGTACTTC	CASSQVGLRRAENEQYF
TRBV6-1	TRBJ2-7	.	TRBD2	TGTGCCAGCAGGCCGGAAGGGGGGGCGGGAGGCGAGCAGTACTTC	CASRPEGGAGGEQYF
TRBV5-6	TRBJ2-5	.	.	TGTGCCAGCAGCTTGGGGTCGGGAGAGACCCAGTACTTC	CASSLGSGETQYF
TRBV11-1	TRBJ2-1	.	TRBD2	TGTGCCAGCACCGACCTGACTAGCGAGCAGTTCTTC	CASTDLTSEQFF
TRBV2	TRBJ2-3	.	.	TGTGCCAGCAAGAGCGGGTTCCAAACAGATACGCAGTATTTT	CASKSGFQTDTQYF
TRBV6-5	TRBJ1-2	.	TRBD1	TGTGCCAGTAGGACAGGGGGTTATGGCTACACCTTC	CASRTGGYGYTF
TRBV10-3	TRBJ2-7	.	.	TGTGCCATCAGTGAGGGCAGGGGGGACGAGCAGTACTTC	CAISEGRGDEQYF
TRBV7-9	TRBJ1-5	few	.	TGTGCCAGCAGCCCGGGTGAGGGACTATGGGGGCCCCAGCATTTT	CASSPGEGLWGPQHF
TRBV2	TRBJ2-7	.	.	TGTGCCAGCAGTGAAGGGGAGGTCCCCTACGAGCAGTACTTC	CASSEGEVPYEQYF
TRBV2	TRBJ1-1	.	TRBD1	TGTGCCAGCCGGGGACAGGGAGAAGGAACTGAAGCTTTCTTT	CASRGQGEGTEAFF
TRBV19	TRBJ2-5	.	.	TGTGCCAGTAGTATTGGGAGAGGGGAGACCCAGTACTTC	CASSIGRGETQYF
TRBV30	TRBJ1-2	.	.	TGTGCCTGGGATGGCGGCAATGGCTACACCTTC	CAWDGGNGYTF
TRBV14	TRBJ1-1	.	.	TGTGCCAGTTTGCGGCTAACGAACACTGAAGCTTTCTTT	CASLRLTNTEAFF
TRBV28	TRBJ1-5	.	.	TGTGCCAGCAGTGGGCCTAATCAGCCCCAGCATTTT	CASSGPNQPQHF
TRBV4-3	TRBJ2-3	.	TRBD1	TGCGCCAGCAGCCGAAATACAGGGGAAGATACGCAGTATTTT	CASSRNTGEDTQYF
TRBV4-1	TRBJ2-3	.	TRBD2	TGCGCCAGCAGCCAACCTGGACTAGCGGGAGGGAGGAGCACAGATACGCAGTATTTT	CASSQPGLAGGRSTDTQYF
TRBV10-3	TRBJ2-1	.	TRBD2	TGTGCCATCAGTGAGTCGAAAGGACTAGCGGGAGTCCGGGGCAATGAGCAGTTCTTC	CAISESKGLAGVRGNEQFF
TRBV4-2	TRBJ2-1	.	TRBD2	TGTGCCAGCAGCCAAGGACTGCGGGAGGGCCGCGATGAGCAGTTCTTC	CASSQGLREGRDEQFF
TRBV5-5	TRBJ1-2	.	.	TGTGCCAGCAGCCCACTGGCGGGCCGGGGTTATGGCTACACCTTC	CASSPLAGRGYGYTF
TRBV28	TRBJ1-2	once	TRBD1	TGTGCCAGCACCTCATCCGGGACAGGGGGAAGGGGTGGCTACACCTTC	CASTSSGTGGRGGYTF
TRBV7-2	TRBJ2-1	once	TRBD2	TGTGCCAGCAGCCCTCGACTAGCGGGCTACCAAAGGGGTGAGCAGTTCTTC	CASSPRLAGYQRGEQFF
TRBV7-8	TRBJ2-1	once	.	TGTGCCAGCAGAGAGGGACTTGACAATGAGCAGTTCTTC	CASREGLDNEQFF
TRBV2	TRBJ2-1	once	TRBD1	TGTGCCAGCAGACGACAGGGGGCTACCTACAATGAGCAGTTCTTC	CASRRQGATYNEQFF
TRBV28	TRBJ2-2	.	TRBD2	TGTGCCAGCAGTTTAGTGACTAGCAGGACCGGGGAGCTGTTTTTT	CASSLVTSRTGELFF
TRBV6-6	TRBJ1-2	.	.	TGTGCCAGCAGTTTCGGACGAGGGAGCGGCTACACCTTC	CASSFGRGSGYTF
TRBV28	TRBJ1-5	.	TRBD1	TGTGCCAGCAGCCCACTTCTAGGACAGGGGGCGAAAAGGATTAGGAATCAGCCCCAGCATTTT	CASSPLLGQGAKRIRNQPQHF
TRBV5-4	TRBJ2-1	.	TRBD2	TGTGCCAGCAGCATAGCGGGAAACGAGCAGTTCTTC	CASSIAGNEQFF
TRBV2	TRBJ2-3	.	TRBD2	TGTGCCAGCAGTTTCGGACTAGCGGGGGGAGATACGCAGTATTTT	CASSFGLAGGDTQYF
TRBV9	TRBJ1-5	.	.	TGTGCCAGCAGCGTAGAGGACACGGGCAATCAGCCCCAGCATTTT	CASSVEDTGNQPQHF
TRBV5-1	TRBJ2-1	.	.	TGCGCCAGCAGCTTGGGGGGACATTTTATGAGCTCCTACAATGAGCAGTTCTTC	CASSLGGHFMSSYNEQFF
TRBV6-1	TRBJ1-5	.	.	TGTGCCAGCATACCTGGGGGGACGGGCAATCAGCCCCAGCATTTT	CASIPGGTGNQPQHF
TRBV6-6	TRBJ2-1	.	.	TGTGCCAGCCATATGTCTTTGGCCAGTGAGCAGTTCTTC	CASHMSLASEQFF
TRBV7-2	TRBJ2-7	.	.	.	CASSFGPGEAYEQYF
TRBV5-4	TRBJ1-1	.	TRBD1	TGTGCCAGCAGCTTGGCCTCGACAGGGGGGAACACTGAAGCTTTCTTT	CASSLASTGGNTEAFF
TRBV5-5	TRBJ2-7	few	TRBD2	TGTGCCAGCAGCTTGGCCGCGACTAGCGGGAGGGCCATATACGAGCAGTACTTC	CASSLAATSGRAIYEQYF
TRBV29-1	TRBJ2-1	.	.	TGCAGCGTTGAAGGGGCTTACAATGAGCAGTTCTTC	CSVEGAYNEQFF
TRBV6-5	TRBJ2-7	.	TRBD2	TGTGCCAGCAGTCTTGGGACTAGCGGGGGCTACGAGCAGTACTTC	CASSLGTSGGYEQYF
TRBV27	TRBJ1-2	.	TRBD1	TGTGCCAGCAGACTCACAGGGGCCCCTTGGTCTACCTTC	CASRLTGAPWSTF
TRBV7-2	TRBJ2-1	.	TRBD2	TGTGCCAGCAGCTTAGCCGGGACTAGCGGCTACAATGAGCAGTTCTTC	CASSLAGTSGYNEQFF
TRBV6-1	TRBJ2-6	once	.	TGTGCCAGCAGTGCCTCAGGGACAGGGGCCAACGTCCTGACTTTC	CASSASGTGANVLTF
TRBV30	TRBJ2-2	.	TRBD2	TGTGCCTGGAGTGTAGCGGGGGTGAACACCGGGGAGCTGTTTTTT	CAWSVAGVNTGELFF
TRBV18	TRBJ1-3	.	.	TGTGCCAGCTCACCAAATGGGCAGCCGAGCTCTGGAAACACCATATATTTT	CASSPNGQPSSGNTIYF
TRBV9	TRBJ1-5	.	.	TGTGCCAGCAGCGGCGGGAACTCAAATCAGCCCCAGCATTTT	CASSGGNSNQPQHF
TRBV11-2	TRBJ2-2	.	.	TGTGCCAGCAGGCCCTTGGCCGGGAGTAATACCGGGGAGCTGTTTTTT	CASRPLAGSNTGELFF